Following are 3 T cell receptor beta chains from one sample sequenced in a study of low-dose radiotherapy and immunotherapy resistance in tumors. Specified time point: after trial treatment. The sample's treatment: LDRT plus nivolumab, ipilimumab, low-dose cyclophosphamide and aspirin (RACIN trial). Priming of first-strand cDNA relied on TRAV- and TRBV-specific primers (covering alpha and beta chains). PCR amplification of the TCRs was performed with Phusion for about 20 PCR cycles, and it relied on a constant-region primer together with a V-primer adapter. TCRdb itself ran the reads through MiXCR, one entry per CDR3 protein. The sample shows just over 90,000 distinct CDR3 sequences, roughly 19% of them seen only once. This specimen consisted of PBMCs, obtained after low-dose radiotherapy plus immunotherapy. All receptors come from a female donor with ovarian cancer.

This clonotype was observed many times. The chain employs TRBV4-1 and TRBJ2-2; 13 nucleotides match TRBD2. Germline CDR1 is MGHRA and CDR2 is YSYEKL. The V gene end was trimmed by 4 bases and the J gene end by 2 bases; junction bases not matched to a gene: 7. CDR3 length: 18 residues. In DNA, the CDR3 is TGCGCCAGCAGCCGTCAACTAGCGGGAGGGGTTAACACCGGGGAGCTGTTTTTT. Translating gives CASSRQLAGGVNTGELFF.

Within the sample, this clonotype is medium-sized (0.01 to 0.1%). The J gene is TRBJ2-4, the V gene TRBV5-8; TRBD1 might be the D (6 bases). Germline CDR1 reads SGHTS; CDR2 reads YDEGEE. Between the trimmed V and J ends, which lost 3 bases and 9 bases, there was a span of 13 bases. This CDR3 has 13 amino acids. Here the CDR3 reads CASSSTTGTIQYF. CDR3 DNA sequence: TGTGCCAGCAGCTCAACCACAGGGACCATTCAGTACTTC. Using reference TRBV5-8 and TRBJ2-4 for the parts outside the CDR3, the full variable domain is EAGVTQSPTHLIKTRGQQATLRCSPISGHTSVYWYQQALGLGLQFLLWYDEGEERNRGNFPPRFSGRQFPNYSSELNVNALELEDSALYLCASSSTTGTIQYFGAGTRLSVL.

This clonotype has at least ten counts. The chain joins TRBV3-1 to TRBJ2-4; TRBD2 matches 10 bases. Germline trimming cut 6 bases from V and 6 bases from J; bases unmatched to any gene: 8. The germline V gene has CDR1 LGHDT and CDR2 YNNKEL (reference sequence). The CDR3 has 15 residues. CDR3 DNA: TGTGCCAGCAGTCCACTAGCGGGGACTGCAAACATTCAGTACTTC. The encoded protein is CASSPLAGTANIQYF.